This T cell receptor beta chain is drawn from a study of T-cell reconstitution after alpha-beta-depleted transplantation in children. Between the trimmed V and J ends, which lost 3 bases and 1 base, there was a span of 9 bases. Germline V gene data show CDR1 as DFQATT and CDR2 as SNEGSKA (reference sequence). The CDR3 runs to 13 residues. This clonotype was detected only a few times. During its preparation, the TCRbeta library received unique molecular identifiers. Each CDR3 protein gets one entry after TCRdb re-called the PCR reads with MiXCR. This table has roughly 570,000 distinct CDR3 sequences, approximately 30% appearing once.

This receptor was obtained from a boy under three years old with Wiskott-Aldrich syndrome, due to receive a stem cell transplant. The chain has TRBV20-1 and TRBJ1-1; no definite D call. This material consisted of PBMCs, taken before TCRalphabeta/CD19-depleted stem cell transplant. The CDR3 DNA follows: TGCAGTGCTAGGCAGACTCCGAACACTGAAGCTTTCTTT. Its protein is CSARQTPNTEAFF.